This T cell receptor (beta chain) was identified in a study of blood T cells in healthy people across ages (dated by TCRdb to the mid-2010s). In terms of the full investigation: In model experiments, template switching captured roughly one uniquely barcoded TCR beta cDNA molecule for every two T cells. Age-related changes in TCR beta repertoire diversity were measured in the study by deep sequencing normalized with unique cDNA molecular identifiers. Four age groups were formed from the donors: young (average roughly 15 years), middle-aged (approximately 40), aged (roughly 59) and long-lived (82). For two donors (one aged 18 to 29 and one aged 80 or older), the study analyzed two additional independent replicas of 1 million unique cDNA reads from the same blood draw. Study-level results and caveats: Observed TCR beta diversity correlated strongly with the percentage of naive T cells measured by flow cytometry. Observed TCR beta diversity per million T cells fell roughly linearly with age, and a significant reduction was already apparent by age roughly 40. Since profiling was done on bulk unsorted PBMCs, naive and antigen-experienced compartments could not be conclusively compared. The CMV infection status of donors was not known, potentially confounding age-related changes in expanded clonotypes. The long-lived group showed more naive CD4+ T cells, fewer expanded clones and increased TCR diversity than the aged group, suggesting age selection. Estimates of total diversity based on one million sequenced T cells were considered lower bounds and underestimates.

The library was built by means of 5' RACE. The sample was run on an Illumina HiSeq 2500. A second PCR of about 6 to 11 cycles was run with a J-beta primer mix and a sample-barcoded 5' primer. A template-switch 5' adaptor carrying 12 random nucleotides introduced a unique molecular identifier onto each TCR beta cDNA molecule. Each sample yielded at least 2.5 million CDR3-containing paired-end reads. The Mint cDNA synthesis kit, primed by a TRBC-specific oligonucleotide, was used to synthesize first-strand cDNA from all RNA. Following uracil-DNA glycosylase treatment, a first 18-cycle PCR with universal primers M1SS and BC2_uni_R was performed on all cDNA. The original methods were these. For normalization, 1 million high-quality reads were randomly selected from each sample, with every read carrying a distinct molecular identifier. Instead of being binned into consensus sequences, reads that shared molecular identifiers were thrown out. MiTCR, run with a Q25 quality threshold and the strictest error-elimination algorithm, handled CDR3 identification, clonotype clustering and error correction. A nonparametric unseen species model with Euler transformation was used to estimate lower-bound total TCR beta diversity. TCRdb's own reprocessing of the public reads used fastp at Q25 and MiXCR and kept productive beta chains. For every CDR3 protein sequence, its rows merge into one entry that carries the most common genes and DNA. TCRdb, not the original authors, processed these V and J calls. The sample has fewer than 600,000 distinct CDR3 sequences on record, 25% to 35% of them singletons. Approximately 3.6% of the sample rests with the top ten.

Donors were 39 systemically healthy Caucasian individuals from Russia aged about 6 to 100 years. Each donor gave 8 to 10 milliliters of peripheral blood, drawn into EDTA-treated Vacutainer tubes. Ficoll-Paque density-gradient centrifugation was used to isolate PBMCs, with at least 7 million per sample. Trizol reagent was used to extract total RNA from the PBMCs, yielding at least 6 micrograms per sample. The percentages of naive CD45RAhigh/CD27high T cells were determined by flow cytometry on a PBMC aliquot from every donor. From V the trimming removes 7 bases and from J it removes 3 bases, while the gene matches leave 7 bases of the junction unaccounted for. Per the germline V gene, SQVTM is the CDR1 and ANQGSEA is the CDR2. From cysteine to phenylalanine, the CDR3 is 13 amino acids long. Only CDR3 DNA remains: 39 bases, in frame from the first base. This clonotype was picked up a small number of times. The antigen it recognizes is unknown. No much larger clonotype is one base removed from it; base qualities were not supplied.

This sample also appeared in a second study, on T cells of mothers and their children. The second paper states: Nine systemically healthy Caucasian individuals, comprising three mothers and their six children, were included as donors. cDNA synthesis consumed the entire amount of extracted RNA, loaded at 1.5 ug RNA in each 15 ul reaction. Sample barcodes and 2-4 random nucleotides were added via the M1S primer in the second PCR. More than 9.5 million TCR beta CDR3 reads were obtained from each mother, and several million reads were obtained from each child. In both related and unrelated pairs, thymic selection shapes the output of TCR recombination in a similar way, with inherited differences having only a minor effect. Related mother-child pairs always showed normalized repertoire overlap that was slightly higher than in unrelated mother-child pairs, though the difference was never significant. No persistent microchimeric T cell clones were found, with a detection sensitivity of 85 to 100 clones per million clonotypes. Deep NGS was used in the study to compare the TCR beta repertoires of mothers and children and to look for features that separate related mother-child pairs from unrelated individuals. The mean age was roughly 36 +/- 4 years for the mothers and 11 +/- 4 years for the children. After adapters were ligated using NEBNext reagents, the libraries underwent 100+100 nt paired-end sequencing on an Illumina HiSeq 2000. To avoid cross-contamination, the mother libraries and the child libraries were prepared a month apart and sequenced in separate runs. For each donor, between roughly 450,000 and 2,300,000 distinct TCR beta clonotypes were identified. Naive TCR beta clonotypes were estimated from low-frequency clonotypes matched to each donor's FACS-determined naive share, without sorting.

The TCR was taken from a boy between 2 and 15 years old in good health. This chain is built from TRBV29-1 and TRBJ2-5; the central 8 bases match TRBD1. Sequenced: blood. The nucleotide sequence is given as TGCAGCGCTGTCGGGACAGGTGAAGAGACCCAGTACTTC. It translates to CSAVGTGEETQYF.